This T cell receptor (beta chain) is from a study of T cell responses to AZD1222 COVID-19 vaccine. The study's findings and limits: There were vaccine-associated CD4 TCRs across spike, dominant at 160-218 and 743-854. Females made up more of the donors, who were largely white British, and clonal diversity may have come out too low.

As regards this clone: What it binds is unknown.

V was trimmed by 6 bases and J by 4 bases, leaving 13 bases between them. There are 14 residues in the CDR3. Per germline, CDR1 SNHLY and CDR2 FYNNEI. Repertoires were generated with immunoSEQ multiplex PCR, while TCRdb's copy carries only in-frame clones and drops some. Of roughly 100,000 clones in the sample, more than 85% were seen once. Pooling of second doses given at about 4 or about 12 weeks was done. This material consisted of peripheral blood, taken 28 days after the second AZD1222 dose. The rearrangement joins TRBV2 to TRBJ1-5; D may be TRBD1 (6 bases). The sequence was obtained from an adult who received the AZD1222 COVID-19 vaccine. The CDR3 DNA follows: TGTGCCAGCAGCGATACCGGACAGAATCAGCCCCAGCATTTT. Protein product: CASSDTGQNQPQHF.